This TCR beta chain came from a study of identical twins. General study points: Cord blood's abundant beta clonotypes had fewer insertions, unlike memory repertoires.

After template switching added a universal primer site, the resulting cDNA carried unique molecular identifiers. TCRdb reprocessed the 5' RACE reads with MiXCR, giving one entry per CDR3 protein. The table lists about 220,000 distinct CDR3 sequences, 7.5% of them singletons, with roughly 2% in the top ten. This clonotype was seen at least ten times. Its antigen is undetermined. The CDR3 sequence is 14 residues long. Trimming removed 1 base at V and 2 bases at J, with 7 bases between. Looked up from germline, CDR1 is SGHVS and CDR2 is FQNEAQ. This sample was also put to use in a study of yellow fever vaccine responses in identical twins.

The TCR sequence derives from a woman under 30 in good health. The V call is TRBV7-8, the J call TRBJ2-3; D gene uncertain. Sequencing was carried out using memory (CD45RO+) T cells sorted from blood. The CDR3 DNA follows: TGTGCCAGCAGCTTAGGGCGGACCACAGATACGCAGTATTTT. It translates to CASSLGRTTDTQYF.